This TCR beta chain emerged from a study of OX40 agonist ivuxolimab in advanced cancers. Trimming stripped 6 bases from V and 14 bases from J, with 11 bases between. This CDR3 has 11 amino acids. Only in-frame clones appear in the TCRdb table, and some are missing; sequencing was by immunoSEQ multiplex PCR. The sample lists about 94,000 clones; around 90% were seen once. This clonotype was obtained from an adult with an advanced solid tumor such as melanoma, head and neck, liver or kidney cancer. The J gene is TRBJ1-6, the V gene TRBV23-1; D unclear. TRBV23-1 is annotated as an ORF whose role is uncertain. The sample here was CD4+ or CD8+ T cells sorted from blood, taken in a trial of the OX40 agonist ivuxolimab. In nucleotides, the CDR3 is TGCGCCAGCAGGGATCATGGGGCCCTCCACTTT. It yields the protein CASRDHGALHF.